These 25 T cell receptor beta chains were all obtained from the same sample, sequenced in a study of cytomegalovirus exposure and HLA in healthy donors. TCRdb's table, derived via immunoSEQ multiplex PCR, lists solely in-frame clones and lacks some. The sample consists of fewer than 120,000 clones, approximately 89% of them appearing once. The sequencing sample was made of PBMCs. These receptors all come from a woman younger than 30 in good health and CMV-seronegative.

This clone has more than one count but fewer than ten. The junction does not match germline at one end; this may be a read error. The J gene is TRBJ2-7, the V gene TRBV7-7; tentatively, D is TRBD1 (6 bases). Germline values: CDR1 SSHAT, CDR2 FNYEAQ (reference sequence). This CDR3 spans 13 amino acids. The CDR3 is CASSFNRDGEQYF. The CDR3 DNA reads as TGTGCTAGCAGCTTTAACAGGGACGGCGAGCAGTACTTC.

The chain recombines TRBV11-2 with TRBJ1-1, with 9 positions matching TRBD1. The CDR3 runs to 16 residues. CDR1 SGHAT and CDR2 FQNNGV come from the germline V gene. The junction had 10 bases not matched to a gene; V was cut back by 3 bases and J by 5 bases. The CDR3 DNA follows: TGTGCCAGCAGCTTTAAAAAGGGACAGGGAGGGACTGAAGCTTTCTTT. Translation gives CASSFKKGQGGTEAFF. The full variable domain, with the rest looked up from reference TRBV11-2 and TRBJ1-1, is EAGVAQSPRYKIIEKRQSVAFWCNPISGHATLYWYQQILGQGPKLLIQFQNNGVVDDSQLPKDRFSAERLKGVDSTLKIQPAKLEDSAVYLCASSFKKGQGGTEAFFGQGTRLTVV.

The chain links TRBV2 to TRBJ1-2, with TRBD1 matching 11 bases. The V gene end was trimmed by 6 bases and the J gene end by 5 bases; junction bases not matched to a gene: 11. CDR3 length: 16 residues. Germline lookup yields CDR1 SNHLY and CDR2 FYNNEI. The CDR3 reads CASRQSWTGGRYGYTF. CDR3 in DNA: TGTGCCAGCAGGCAGTCCTGGACAGGGGGCCGTTATGGCTACACCTTC.

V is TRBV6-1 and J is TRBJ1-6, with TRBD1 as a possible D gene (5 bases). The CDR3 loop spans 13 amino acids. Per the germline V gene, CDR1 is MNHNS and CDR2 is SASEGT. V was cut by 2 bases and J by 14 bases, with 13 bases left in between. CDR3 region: CASSEMGRVTLHF. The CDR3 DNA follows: TGTGCCAGCAGTGAAATGGGCAGGGTGACCCTCCACTTT.

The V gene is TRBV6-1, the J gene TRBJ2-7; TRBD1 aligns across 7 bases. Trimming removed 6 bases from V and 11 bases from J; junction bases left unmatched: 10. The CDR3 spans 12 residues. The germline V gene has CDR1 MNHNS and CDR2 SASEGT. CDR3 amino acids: CASRKNRDREYF. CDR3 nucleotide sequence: TGTGCCAGCAGAAAAAACCGGGACAGAGAGTACTTC.

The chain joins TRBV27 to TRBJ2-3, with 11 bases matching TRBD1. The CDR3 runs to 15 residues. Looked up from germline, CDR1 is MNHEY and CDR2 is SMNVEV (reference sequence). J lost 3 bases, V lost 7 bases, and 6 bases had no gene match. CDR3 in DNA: TGTGCCAGCACTTCTGGGACAGGGGGGACAGATACGCAGTATTTT. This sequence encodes CASTSGTGGTDTQYF.

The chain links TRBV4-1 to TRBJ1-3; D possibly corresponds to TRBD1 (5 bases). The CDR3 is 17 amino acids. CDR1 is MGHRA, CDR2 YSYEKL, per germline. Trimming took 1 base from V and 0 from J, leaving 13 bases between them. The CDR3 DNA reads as TGCGCCAGCAGCCAAGTCGGTCAGGGTCTCTCTGGAAACACCATATATTTT. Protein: CASSQVGQGLSGNTIYF.

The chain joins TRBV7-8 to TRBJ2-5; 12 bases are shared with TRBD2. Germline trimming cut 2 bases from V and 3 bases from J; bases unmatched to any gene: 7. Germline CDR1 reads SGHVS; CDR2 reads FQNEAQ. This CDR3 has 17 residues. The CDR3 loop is CASSLLNRTSGKETQYF. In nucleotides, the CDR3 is TGTGCCAGCAGCTTACTCAATCGGACTAGCGGGAAAGAGACCCAGTACTTC.

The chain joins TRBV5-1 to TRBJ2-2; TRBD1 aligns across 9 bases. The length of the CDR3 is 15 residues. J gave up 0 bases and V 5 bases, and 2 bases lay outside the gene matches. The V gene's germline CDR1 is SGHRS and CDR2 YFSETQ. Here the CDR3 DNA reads TGCGCCAGCAGGGACAGGGGCCCGAACACCGGGGAGCTGTTTTTT. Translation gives CASRDRGPNTGELFF.

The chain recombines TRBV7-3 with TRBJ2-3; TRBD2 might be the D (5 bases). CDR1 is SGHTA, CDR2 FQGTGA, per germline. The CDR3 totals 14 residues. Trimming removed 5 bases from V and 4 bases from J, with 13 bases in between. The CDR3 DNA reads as TGTGCCAGCAGCCGGGATCCCCGGGCAGATACGCAGTATTTT. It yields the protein CASSRDPRADTQYF.

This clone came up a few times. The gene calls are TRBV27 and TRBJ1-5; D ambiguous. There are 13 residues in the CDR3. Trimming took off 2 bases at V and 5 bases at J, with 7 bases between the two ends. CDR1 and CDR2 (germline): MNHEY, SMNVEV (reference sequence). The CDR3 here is CASSLRRDQPQHF. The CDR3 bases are TGTGCCAGCAGTTTAAGGAGGGATCAGCCCCAGCATTTT.

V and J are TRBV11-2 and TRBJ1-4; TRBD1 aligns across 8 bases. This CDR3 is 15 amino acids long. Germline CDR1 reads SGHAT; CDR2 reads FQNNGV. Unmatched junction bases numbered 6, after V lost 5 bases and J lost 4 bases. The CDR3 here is CASSPGDRLNEKLFF. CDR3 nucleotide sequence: TGTGCCAGCAGCCCCGGGGACAGGCTTAATGAAAAACTGTTTTTT.

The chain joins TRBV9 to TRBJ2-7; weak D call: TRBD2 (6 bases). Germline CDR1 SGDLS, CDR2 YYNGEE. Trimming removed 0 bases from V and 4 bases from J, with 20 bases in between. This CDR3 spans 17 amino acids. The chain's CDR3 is CASSVVTQIRGTYEQYF. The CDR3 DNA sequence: TGTGCCAGCAGCGTAGTGACACAAATACGGGGGACGTACGAGCAGTACTTC. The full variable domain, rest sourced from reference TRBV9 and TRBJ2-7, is DSGVTQTPKHLITATGQRVTLRCSPRSGDLSVYWYQQSLDQGLQFLIQYYNGEERAKGNILERFSAQQFPDLHSELNLSSLELGDSALYFCASSVVTQIRGTYEQYFGPGTRLTVT.

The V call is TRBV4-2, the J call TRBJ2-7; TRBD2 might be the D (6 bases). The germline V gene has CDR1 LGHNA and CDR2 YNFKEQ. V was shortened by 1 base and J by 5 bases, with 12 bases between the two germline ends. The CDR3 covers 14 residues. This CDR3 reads CASSQGDSSHEQYF. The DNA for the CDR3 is TGTGCCAGCAGCCAAGGGGACTCGTCCCACGAGCAGTACTTC.

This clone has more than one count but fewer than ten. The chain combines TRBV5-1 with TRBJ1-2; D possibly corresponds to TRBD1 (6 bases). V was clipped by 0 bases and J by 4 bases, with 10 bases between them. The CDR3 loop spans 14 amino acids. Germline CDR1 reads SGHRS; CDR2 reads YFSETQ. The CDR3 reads CASSLAVGAYGYTF. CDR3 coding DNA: TGCGCCAGCAGCTTGGCTGTGGGGGCCTATGGCTACACCTTC.

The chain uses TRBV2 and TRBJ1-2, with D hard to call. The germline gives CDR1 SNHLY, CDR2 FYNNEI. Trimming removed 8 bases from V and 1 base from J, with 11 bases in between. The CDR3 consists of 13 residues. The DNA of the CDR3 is TGTGCCAGCGGGCAGCAGATTAACTATGGCTACACCTTC. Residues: CASGQQINYGYTF.

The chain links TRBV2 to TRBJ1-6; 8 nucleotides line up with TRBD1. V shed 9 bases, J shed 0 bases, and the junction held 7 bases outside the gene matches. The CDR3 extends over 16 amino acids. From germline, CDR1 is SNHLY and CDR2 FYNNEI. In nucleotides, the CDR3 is TGTGCCAGTCTGGACAGGGCATACTCCTATAATTCACCCCTCCACTTT. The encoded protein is CASLDRAYSYNSPLHF.

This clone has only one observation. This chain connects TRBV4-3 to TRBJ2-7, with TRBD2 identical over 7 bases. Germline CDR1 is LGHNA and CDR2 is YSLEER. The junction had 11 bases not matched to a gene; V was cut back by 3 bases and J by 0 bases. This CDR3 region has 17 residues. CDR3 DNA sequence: TGCGCCAGCAGCCAGGATACCGGGGGGAGGCTCTCCTACGAGCAGTACTTC. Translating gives CASSQDTGGRLSYEQYF.

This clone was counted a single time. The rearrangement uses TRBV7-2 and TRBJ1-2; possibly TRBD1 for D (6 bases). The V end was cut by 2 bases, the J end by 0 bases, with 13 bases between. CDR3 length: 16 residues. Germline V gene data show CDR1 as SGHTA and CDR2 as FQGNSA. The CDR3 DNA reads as TGTGCCAGCAGCTTAACAGGGACGGAATCTAACTATGGCTACACCTTC. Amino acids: CASSLTGTESNYGYTF.

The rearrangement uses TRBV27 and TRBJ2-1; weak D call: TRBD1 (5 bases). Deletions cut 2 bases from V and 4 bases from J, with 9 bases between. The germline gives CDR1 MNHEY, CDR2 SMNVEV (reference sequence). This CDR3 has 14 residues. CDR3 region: CASSLGADYNEQFF. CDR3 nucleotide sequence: TGTGCCAGCAGTTTAGGGGCAGATTACAATGAGCAGTTCTTC.

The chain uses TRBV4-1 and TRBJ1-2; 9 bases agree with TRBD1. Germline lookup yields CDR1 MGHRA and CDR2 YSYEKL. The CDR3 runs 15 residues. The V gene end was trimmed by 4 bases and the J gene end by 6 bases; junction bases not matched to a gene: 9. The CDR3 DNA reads TGCGCCAGCAGCCGCCAGACAGGGGGAGACGATGGCTACACCTTC. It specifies CASSRQTGGDDGYTF.

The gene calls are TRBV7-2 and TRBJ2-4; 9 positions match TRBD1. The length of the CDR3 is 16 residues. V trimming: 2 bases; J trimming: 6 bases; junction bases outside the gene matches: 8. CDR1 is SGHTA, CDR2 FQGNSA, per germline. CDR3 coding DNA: TGTGCCAGCAGCTTAAAGGGGCAGGACAGGGGAAACATTCAGTACTTC. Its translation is CASSLKGQDRGNIQYF.

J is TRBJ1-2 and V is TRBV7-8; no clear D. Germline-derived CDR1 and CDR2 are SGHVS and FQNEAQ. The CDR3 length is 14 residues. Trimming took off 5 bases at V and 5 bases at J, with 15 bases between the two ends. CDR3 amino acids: CASSPLEGGYGYTF. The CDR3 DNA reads TGTGCCAGCAGCCCGTTAGAGGGAGGATATGGCTACACCTTC.

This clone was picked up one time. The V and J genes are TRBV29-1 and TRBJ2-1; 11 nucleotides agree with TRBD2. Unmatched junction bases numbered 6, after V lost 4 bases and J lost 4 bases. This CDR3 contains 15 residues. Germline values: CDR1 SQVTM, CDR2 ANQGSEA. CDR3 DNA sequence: TGCAGCGTTGCCGGGACTAGCGGATCTTACAATGAGCAGTTCTTC. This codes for CSVAGTSGSYNEQFF.

CDR3 region: CSVWTGSNYGYTF. The CDR3 DNA sequence: TGCAGCGTTTGGACAGGCTCTAACTATGGCTACACCTTC. V is TRBV29-1 and J is TRBJ1-2; TRBD1 agrees at 7 bases. Germline-derived CDR1 and CDR2 are SQVTM and ANQGSEA. The CDR3 extends over 13 amino acids. The V and J ends lost 5 bases and 0 bases, in that order; junction bases with no gene match: 3.